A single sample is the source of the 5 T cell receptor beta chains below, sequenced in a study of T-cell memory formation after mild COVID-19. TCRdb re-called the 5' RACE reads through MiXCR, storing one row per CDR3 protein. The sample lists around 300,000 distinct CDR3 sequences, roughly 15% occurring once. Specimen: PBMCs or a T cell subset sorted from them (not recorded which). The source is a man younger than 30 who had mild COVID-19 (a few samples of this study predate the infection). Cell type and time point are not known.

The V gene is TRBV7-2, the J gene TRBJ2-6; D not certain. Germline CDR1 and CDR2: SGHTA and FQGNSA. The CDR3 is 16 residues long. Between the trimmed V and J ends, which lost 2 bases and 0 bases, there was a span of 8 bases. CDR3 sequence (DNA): TGTGCCAGCAGCTTAATGGCCACCTCTGGGGCCAACGTCCTGACTTTC. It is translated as CASSLMATSGANVLTF.

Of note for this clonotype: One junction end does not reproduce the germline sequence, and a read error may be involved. The CDR3 spells CASSSGADAQYF. The CDR3, as DNA: TGTGCCAGCAGTAGCGGGGCAGATGCGCAGTATTTT. This sequence joins TRBV6-6 and TRBJ2-3; 7 nucleotides line up with TRBD2. Germline V lookup: CDR1 MNHNY, CDR2 SVGAGI (reference sequence). This CDR3 is 12 amino acids long.

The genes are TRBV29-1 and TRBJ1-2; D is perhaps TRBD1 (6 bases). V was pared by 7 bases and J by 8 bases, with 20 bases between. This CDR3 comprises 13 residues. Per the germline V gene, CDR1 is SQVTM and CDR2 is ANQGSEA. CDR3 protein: CSATRDILGGYTF. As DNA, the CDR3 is TGCAGCGCTACGCGGGACATCCTAGGAGGCTACACCTTC.

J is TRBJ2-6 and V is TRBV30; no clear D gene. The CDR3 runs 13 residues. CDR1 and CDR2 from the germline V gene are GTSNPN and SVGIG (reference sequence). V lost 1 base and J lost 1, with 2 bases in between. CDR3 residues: CAWSGSGANVLTF. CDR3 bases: TGTGCCTGGAGTGGGTCTGGGGCCAACGTCCTGACTTTC.

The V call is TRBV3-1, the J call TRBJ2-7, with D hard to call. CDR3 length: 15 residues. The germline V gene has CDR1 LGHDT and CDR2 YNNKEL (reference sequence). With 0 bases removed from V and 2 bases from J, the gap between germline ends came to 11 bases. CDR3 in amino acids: CASSQEGSPPYEQYF. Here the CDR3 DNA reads TGTGCCAGCAGCCAAGAGGGGTCTCCCCCCTACGAGCAGTACTTC.